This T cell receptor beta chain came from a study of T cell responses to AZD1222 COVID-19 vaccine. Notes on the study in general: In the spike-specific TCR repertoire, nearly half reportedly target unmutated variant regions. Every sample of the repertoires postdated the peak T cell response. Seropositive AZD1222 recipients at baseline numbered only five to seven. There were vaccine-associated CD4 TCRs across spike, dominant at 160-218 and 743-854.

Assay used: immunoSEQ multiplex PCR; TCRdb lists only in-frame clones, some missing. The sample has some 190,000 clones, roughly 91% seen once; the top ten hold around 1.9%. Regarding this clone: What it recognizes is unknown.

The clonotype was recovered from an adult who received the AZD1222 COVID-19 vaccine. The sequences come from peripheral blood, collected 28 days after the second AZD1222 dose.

CDR3 amino acids: CAWSLNSPLHF. In DNA form, the CDR3 reads TGTGCCTGGAGCCTGAATTCACCCCTCCACTTT. This chain connects TRBV30 to TRBJ1-6; D gene unclear. This CDR3 has 11 amino acids. The V end was cut by 3 bases, the J end by 7 bases, with 4 bases between. Germline CDR1 is GTSNPN and CDR2 is SVGIG (reference sequence).